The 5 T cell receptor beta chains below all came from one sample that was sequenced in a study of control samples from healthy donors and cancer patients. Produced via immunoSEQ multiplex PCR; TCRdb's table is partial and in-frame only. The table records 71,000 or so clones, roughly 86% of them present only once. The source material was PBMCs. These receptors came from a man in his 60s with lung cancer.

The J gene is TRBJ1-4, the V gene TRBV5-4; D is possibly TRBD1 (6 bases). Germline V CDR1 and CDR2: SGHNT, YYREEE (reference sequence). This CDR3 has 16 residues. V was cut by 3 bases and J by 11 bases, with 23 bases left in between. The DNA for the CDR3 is TGTGCCAGCAGCTCCGGCGGGGGAGGGGGGGCAAAGAAACTGTTTTTT. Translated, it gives CASSSGGGGGAKKLFF. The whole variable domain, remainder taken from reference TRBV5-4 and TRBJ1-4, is ETGVTQSPTHLIKTRGQQVTLRCSSQSGHNTVSWYQQALGQGPQFIFQYYREEENGRGNFPPRFSGLQFPNYSSELNVNALELDDSALYLCASSSGGGGGAKKLFFGSGTQLSVL.

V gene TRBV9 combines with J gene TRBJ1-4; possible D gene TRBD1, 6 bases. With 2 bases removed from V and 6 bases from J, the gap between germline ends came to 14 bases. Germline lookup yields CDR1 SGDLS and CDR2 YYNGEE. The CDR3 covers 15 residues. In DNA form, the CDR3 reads TGTGCCAGCAGCGTGGGGGGGCGAGGAGATGAAAAACTGTTTTTT. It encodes CASSVGGRGDEKLFF.

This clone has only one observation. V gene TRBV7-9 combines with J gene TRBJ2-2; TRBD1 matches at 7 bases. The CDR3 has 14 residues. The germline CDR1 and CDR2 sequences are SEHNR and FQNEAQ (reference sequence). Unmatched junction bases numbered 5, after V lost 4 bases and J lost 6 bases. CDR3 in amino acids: CASSSQTGSGELFF. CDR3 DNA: TGTGCCAGCAGCTCGCAGACAGGGTCCGGGGAGCTGTTTTTT.

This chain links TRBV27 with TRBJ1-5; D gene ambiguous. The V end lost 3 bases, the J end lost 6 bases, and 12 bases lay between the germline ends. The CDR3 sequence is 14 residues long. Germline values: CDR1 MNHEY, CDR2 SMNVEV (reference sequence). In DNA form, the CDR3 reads TGTGCCAGCAGTTTTAAGGAAGGGAGTCAGCCCCAGCATTTT. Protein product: CASSFKEGSQPQHF.

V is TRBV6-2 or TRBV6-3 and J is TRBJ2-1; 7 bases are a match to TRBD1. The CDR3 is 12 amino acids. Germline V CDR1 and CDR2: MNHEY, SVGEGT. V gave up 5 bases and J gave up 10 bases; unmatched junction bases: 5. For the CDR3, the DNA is TGTGCCAGCAGTACAGGGGTTGGGGAGCAGTTCTTC. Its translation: CASSTGVGEQFF.